This T cell receptor beta chain was captured by sequencing in a study of T cell repertoires in cytomegalovirus infection. The wider study: The public TCR beta signatures pointed to both CMV infection and matching HLA type.

Study results and limitations: Cumulative frequency (of public TCR beta family members) identified carriers of CMV plus the relevant HLA. It was HLA-C-restricted CMV-specific TCR beta clonotypes that dominated the response ex vivo.

This clonotype was seen a handful of times. Its matching antigen is unknown. TCRdb ran MiXCR on the reads and lists one entry per CDR3 protein. The sample includes around 300,000 distinct CDR3 sequences, 20% to 30% of them seen just once. Sequenced: PBMCs. The clonotype was recovered from a human donor in good health (CMV status not recorded). Some clones in this sample may be carry-over from other donors' samples.

The CDR3 coding sequence is TGTGCCAGCAGTACCCTGGGGCGCGGGAGGGGCACAGATACGCAGTATTTT. Protein product: CASSTLGRGRGTDTQYF. V and J are TRBV28 and TRBJ2-3, with 9 bases identical to TRBD2. With 5 bases clipped from V and 1 base from J, the junction kept 10 bases outside the gene matches. From germline, CDR1 is MDHEN and CDR2 SYDVKM. The CDR3 length is 17 residues.